The text below deals with one T cell receptor beta chain. This sample stems from a study of OX40 agonist ivuxolimab in advanced cancers. Overall study: Dose-escalation subjects each had hepatocellular carcinoma, melanoma, renal cell or head and neck cancer.

Only in-frame clones appear in the TCRdb table, and some are missing; sequencing was by immunoSEQ multiplex PCR. The table includes 60,000 or so clones, 90% to 95% detected once. The TCR comes from an adult with an advanced solid tumor such as melanoma, head and neck, liver or kidney cancer. The starting material was CD4+ or CD8+ T cells sorted from blood, obtained in a trial of the OX40 agonist ivuxolimab.

CDR3 amino acids: CASSLESAGVVDTQYF. The CDR3 region has the DNA TGTGCCAGCAGCTTAGAATCGGCGGGAGTGGTAGATACGCAGTATTTT. The gene calls are TRBV7-2 and TRBJ2-3, with 7 bases that match TRBD2. J gave up 5 bases and V 1 base, and 9 bases lay outside the gene matches. The germline V gene has CDR1 SGHTA and CDR2 FQGNSA. The CDR3 totals 16 residues. The full variable domain, with the rest looked up from reference TRBV7-2 and TRBJ2-3, is GAGVSQSPSNKVTEKGKDVELRCDPISGHTALYWYRQSLGQGLEFLIYFQGNSAPDKSGLPSDRFSAERTGGSVSTLTIQRTQQEDSAVYLCASSLESAGVVDTQYFGPGTRLTVL.